The rows below give T cell receptor beta chains drawn from one sample of a study of spatial heterogeneity in lung cancer. TCRdb processed the 5' RACE reads anew with MiXCR; each CDR3 protein has one entry. The sample lists around 41,000 distinct CDR3 sequences, about 23% occurring once. This specimen was PBMCs, taken at follow-up. These receptors originate from a female donor with early-stage non-small cell lung cancer. The CDR3 runs from the conserved cysteine through the conserved F or W. Fields, in order: D gene, clone size, CDR3 length, J gene, V gene, CDR3 DNA, CDR3 protein. D genes are given only for firm matches. Expanded clones are given a class, and other clones once, few, many or no size at all.

>-|few|16|TRBJ2-1|TRBV19
TGTGCCAGTAGCCCCTTCACTAGCACTGGGGACAATGAGCAGTTCTTC
CASSPFTSTGDNEQFF
>TRBD2|many|14|TRBJ2-5|TRBV12-3/TRBV12-4
TGTGCCAGCAGTTTAACTAGCGGGCAAGAGACCCAGTACTTC
CASSLTSGQETQYF
>-|many|15|TRBJ1-4|TRBV28
TGTGCCAGCAGGGAGAGAGGTGGCCCGGGTGAAAAACTGTTTTTT
CASRERGGPGEKLFF
>-|-|16|TRBJ2-5|TRBV9
TGTGCCAGCAGCGTAGATAGGGGTAATAGCGAAGAGACCCAGTACTTC
CASSVDRGNSEETQYF
>-|-|13|TRBJ2-3|TRBV2
TGTGCCAGCGCGGGACTTGCCACAGATACGCAGTATTTT
CASAGLATDTQYF
>-|few|13|TRBJ1-1|TRBV25-1
TGTGCCAGCAGGACCGGGGTGAACACTGAAGCTTTCTTT
CASRTGVNTEAFF
>-|-|11|TRBJ1-1|TRBV29-1
TGCAGCGTCTCAGGGAACACTGAAGCTTTCTTT
CSVSGNTEAFF
>TRBD2|many|15|TRBJ2-5|TRBV5-1
TGCGCCAGCAGTACCGGGACTAGCGGACAAGAGACCCAGTACTTC
CASSTGTSGQETQYF
>TRBD1|-|14|TRBJ2-4|TRBV29-1
TGCAGCGTGATTGACAGGGGTGGCAAAAACATTCAGTACTTC
CSVIDRGGKNIQYF
>-|-|16|TRBJ1-2|TRBV6-2/TRBV6-3
TGTGCCAGCAGTTACCGGAACTCCAGGCCGACAGACGGCTACACCTTC
CASSYRNSRPTDGYTF
>-|many|11|TRBJ2-1|TRBV30
TGTGCCTGGAAGGTGAACAATCAGCAGTTCTTC
CAWKVNNQQFF
>-|many|12|TRBJ2-1|TRBV7-9
TGTGCCAGCAGCGCGGTAGTAAATGAGCAGTTCTTC
CASSAVVNEQFF
>-|-|17|TRBJ1-1|TRBV21-1
TGTGCCAGCAGCAAAGCCCACGGATCGACAGGCTACACTGAAGCTTTCTTT
CASSKAHGSTGYTEAFF
>TRBD2|-|15|TRBJ2-3|TRBV3-1
TGTGCCAGCAGCCAAGACCGGGGGGAGACAGATACGCAGTATTTT
CASSQDRGETDTQYF
>TRBD2|-|16|TRBJ2-3|TRBV5-4
TGTGCCAGCAGCTTGGTTGGCGGGGGTCCCACAGATACGCAGTATTTT
CASSLVGGGPTDTQYF
>-|-|14|TRBJ1-3|TRBV7-2
TGTGCCAGCAGCTTAGTGGCGCCTGGAAACACCATATATTTT
CASSLVAPGNTIYF
>-|-|12|TRBJ1-6|TRBV11-2
TGTGCCAGCAGCTTAGCTAATTCACCCCTCCACTTT
CASSLANSPLHF
>-|-|12|TRBJ2-2|TRBV7-9
TGTGCCAGCAGCTTAGACGGCGGGGAGCTGTTTTTT
CASSLDGGELFF
>-|-|13|TRBJ2-3|TRBV3-1
TGTGCCAGCAGCCGGGTAGTGGCAGATACGCAGTATTTT
CASSRVVADTQYF
>-|many|14|TRBJ1-4|TRBV12-5
TGTGCTAGTGCCGGGGACGCGGAGTTGGGAAAACTGTTTTTT
CASAGDAELGKLFF
>-|-|13|TRBJ1-5|TRBV19
TGTGCCAGTAGTCCAAGTTTACATCAGCCCCAGCATTTT
CASSPSLHQPQHF
>-|-|16|TRBJ2-5|TRBV5-4
TGTGCCAGCACCCCTGGACGGCTAGCGCACCAAGAGACCCAGTACTTC
CASTPGRLAHQETQYF
>-|few|16|TRBJ1-6|TRBV9
TGTGCCAGCAGCGTAGGAAGCGGGAGGGGTAATTCACCCCTCCACTTT
CASSVGSGRGNSPLHF
>TRBD1|few|13|TRBJ1-4|TRBV11-2
TGTGCCAGCAGCTCAAGGGACAGGTTCAAACTGTTTTTT
CASSSRDRFKLFF
>TRBD2|few|14|TRBJ2-5|TRBV12-3/TRBV12-4
TGTGCCAGCACACGGGGGGGACACCAAGAGACCCAGTACTTC
CASTRGGHQETQYF
>-|few|14|TRBJ2-7|TRBV28
TGTGCCAGCAGGCCCGTACTCCAACCCTACGAGCAGTACTTC
CASRPVLQPYEQYF
>-|-|15|TRBJ2-5|TRBV7-9
TGTGCCAGCAGTCGATCAAGACTTGGCGCAGAGACCCAGTACTTC
CASSRSRLGAETQYF
>TRBD1|-|16|TRBJ1-6|TRBV4-2
TGTGCCAGCAGCCATGTCCGGGACAGGGGATATTCACCCCTCCACTTT
CASSHVRDRGYSPLHF
>TRBD2|-|15|TRBJ2-1|TRBV2
TGTGCCAGCAGTGGAGGAGCGGGATCCTACAATGAGCAGTTCTTC
CASSGGAGSYNEQFF
>TRBD1|few|14|TRBJ2-5|TRBV5-1
TGCGCCAGCAGCTTGGAAGGGGGCCGGGAGACCCAGTACTTC
CASSLEGGRETQYF
>TRBD1|-|13|TRBJ1-1|TRBV29-1
TGCAGCGCCACAGGGGACCCGGGGACTGAAGCTTTCTTT
CSATGDPGTEAFF
>TRBD2|many|15|TRBJ2-5|TRBV20-1
TGCAGTGCCGATACTAGCGGGAGCGTCCCAGAGACCCAGTACTTC
CSADTSGSVPETQYF
>-|many|13|TRBJ1-1|TRBV20-1
TGCAGTGCTTTACAGGACCTGAACACTGAAGCTTTCTTT
CSALQDLNTEAFF
>TRBD1|-|13|TRBJ1-1|TRBV20-1
TGCAGTGCGGGTCGTACAGGGGGCACTGAAGCTTTCTTT
CSAGRTGGTEAFF
>-|-|14|TRBJ1-1|TRBV20-1
TGCAGTGCTAGAGATTTTGTTTTGAACACTGAAGCTTTCTTT
CSARDFVLNTEAFF
>-|few|21|TRBJ1-5|TRBV5-7
TGTGCCAGCAGCTTGCCGGGACCCATGCCCTACATTCGATATAGCAATCAGCCCCAGCATTTT
CASSLPGPMPYIRYSNQPQHF
>-|-|14|TRBJ1-1|TRBV3-1
TGTGCCAGCAGCCAAGATCAGGGGTACCTTGAAGCTTTCTTT
CASSQDQGYLEAFF
>TRBD1|few|15|TRBJ1-2|TRBV3-1
TGTGCCAGCAGCCAAGAAGGGGACAGGGCATCCGGCTACACCTTC
CASSQEGDRASGYTF
>TRBD2|-|16|TRBJ2-3|TRBV9
TGTGCCAGCAGCGTAGCACGGGGGGGGCGCACAGATACGCAGTATTTT
CASSVARGGRTDTQYF
>-|-|14|TRBJ1-1|TRBV6-2/TRBV6-3
TGTGCCAGCAGATTGGACAGTCTGAACACTGAAGCTTTCTTT
CASRLDSLNTEAFF
>TRBD2|many|17|TRBJ2-3|TRBV27
TGTGCCAGCAGTGGTTATGGCGGCGGGGGGGCCGTAGATACGCAGTATTTT
CASSGYGGGGAVDTQYF
>-|few|14|TRBJ1-6|TRBV3-1
TGTGCCAGCAGCCCCGCCAGTAGGGATTCACCCCTCCACTTT
CASSPASRDSPLHF
>-|few|14|TRBJ2-1|TRBV19
TGTGCCAGTAGTATAGATGATTCGACAGGCAAGCAGTTCTTC
CASSIDDSTGKQFF
>-|few|12|TRBJ2-1|TRBV2
TGTGCCAGCAGAGCGGTAGTGGATGAGCAGTTCTTC
CASRAVVDEQFF
>-|few|16|TRBJ1-3|TRBV20-1
TGCAGTGCTAGAGCGCAGGGGCTAAGCTCTGGAAACACCATATATTTT
CSARAQGLSSGNTIYF
>-|-|15|TRBJ2-3|TRBV6-1
TGTGCCAGCAGCCGAGAGCGTCAGCTAGGAGATACGCAGTATTTT
CASSRERQLGDTQYF
>TRBD1|-|14|TRBJ2-7|TRBV10-3
TGTGCCATCAGTGAAAGGACAGGGGTTTATGAGCAGTACTTC
CAISERTGVYEQYF
>-|few|13|TRBJ2-1|TRBV20-1
TGCAGTGTATCTGGCGGGCCGGGCGATGAGCAGTTCTTC
CSVSGGPGDEQFF
>-|-|12|TRBJ1-3|TRBV29-1
TGCAGCGTTGATATGGGAGTGAACACCATATATTTT
CSVDMGVNTIYF
>TRBD2|-|14|TRBJ2-1|TRBV10-2
TGCGCCAGCACGACTAGCGGGAGTTACAATGAGCAGTTCTTC
CASTTSGSYNEQFF
>TRBD1|-|13|TRBJ2-3|TRBV29-1
TGCAGCTCGGGACAGGGGGAGACAGATACGCAGTATTTT
CSSGQGETDTQYF
>-|few|13|TRBJ1-1|TRBV7-9
TGTGCCAGCAGCTCCCAGGGAGGCACTGAAGCTTTCTTT
CASSSQGGTEAFF
>TRBD1|-|15|TRBJ1-1|TRBV29-1
TGCAGCGTTGTGGGCCCAACCGGGACAGCGAATGAAGCTTTCTTT
CSVVGPTGTANEAFF
>-|-|16|TRBJ1-1|TRBV12-5
TGTGCTAGTGGTTTGGGCAGGGTGTACGAAGACACTGAAGCTTTCTTT
CASGLGRVYEDTEAFF
>-|-|16|TRBJ2-1|TRBV6-2/TRBV6-3
TGTGCCAGCAGGCCGCAAGTGGCTAGTCGGGCCCATGAGCAGTTCTTC
CASRPQVASRAHEQFF